A single sample is the source of the 27 T cell receptor beta chains below, sequenced in a study of immune evolution from preneoplasia to lung adenocarcinoma. Assay used: immunoSEQ multiplex PCR; TCRdb lists only in-frame clones, some missing. In the table there are under 5,000 clones, around 74% of which are singletons. The sample comprised FFPE minimally invasive lung adenocarcinoma tissue. These receptors all come from a person aged 55-80 years with lung adenocarcinoma.

The chain recombines TRBV19 with TRBJ1-1, with D unresolved. Germline V gives CDR1 LNHDA, CDR2 SQIVND (reference sequence). This CDR3 spans 13 amino acids. Trimming took 5 bases from V and 5 from J, leaving 12 bases between them. CDR3 sequence: CASSERRGTEAFF. The CDR3 DNA reads TGTGCCAGTAGTGAAAGGCGTGGGACTGAAGCTTTCTTT.

The sample holds a few counts of this clone. This chain uses TRBV6-5 with TRBJ1-5, with D maybe TRBD1 (6 bases). The CDR3 runs to 15 residues. Per germline, CDR1 MNHEY and CDR2 SVGAGI. V shed 5 bases and J shed 6 bases, with 17 bases lying between them. CDR3 coding DNA: TGTGCCAGCAGTCCAAGGGGGGTAGGCTTTCAGCCCCAGCATTTT. This gives the protein CASSPRGVGFQPQHF.

The rearrangement uses TRBV15 and TRBJ2-3, with no clear D. Germline assignment: CDR1 LNHNV and CDR2 YYDKDF (reference sequence). V lost 0 bases, J lost 8 bases, and 12 bases lay in between. This CDR3 region has 14 residues. The CDR3 sequence: CATSRDLMERTQYF. The CDR3 coding sequence is TGTGCCACCAGCAGAGATTTAATGGAGCGTACGCAGTATTTT. The full variable domain, its missing parts supplied by reference TRBV15 and TRBJ2-3, is DAMVIQNPRYQVTQFGKPVTLSCSQTLNHNVMYWYQQKSSQAPKLLFHYYDKDFNNEADTPDNFQSRRPNTSFCFLDIRSPGLGDTAMYLCATSRDLMERTQYFGPGTRLTVL.

This rearrangement joins TRBV28 to TRBJ2-2, with unresolved D. The CDR3 has 13 amino acids. Germline V gives CDR1 MDHEN, CDR2 SYDVKM. V was pared by 1 base and J by 4 bases, with 4 bases between. As DNA, the CDR3 is TGTGCCAGCAGTTTATATTCCACCGGGGAGCTGTTTTTT. Translation gives CASSLYSTGELFF. Full variable domain (missing parts from reference TRBV28 and TRBJ2-2): DVKVTQSSRYLVKRTGEKVFLECVQDMDHENMFWYRQDPGLGLRLIYFSYDVKMKEKGDIPEGYSVSREKKERFSLILESASTNQTSMYLCASSLYSTGELFFGEGSRLTVL.

This clone came up once. V and J are TRBV25-1 and TRBJ2-1; TRBD2 matches 7 bases. Germline V gene lookup returns CDR1 MGHDK and CDR2 SYGVNS. The CDR3 contains 16 residues. Trimming cost V 4 bases and J 0 bases; bases outside gene matches: 6. CDR3 sequence reads: CASSGGGSRSYNEQFF. The CDR3 DNA reads TGTGCCAGCAGTGGAGGCGGGAGTCGCTCCTACAATGAGCAGTTCTTC.

The gene calls are TRBV7-6 and TRBJ2-2; possibly TRBD1 for D (6 bases). V was clipped by 4 bases and J by 2 bases, with 11 bases between them. This CDR3 has 15 residues. Germline V gene sequence: CDR1 SGHVS, CDR2 FNYEAQ. CDR3 DNA: TGTGCCAGCAGCTCCAGGGGAACTAACACCGGGGAGCTGTTTTTT. This gives the protein CASSSRGTNTGELFF.

The J gene is TRBJ2-7, the V gene TRBV11-2, with TRBD2 matching 7 bases. The V gene's germline CDR1 is SGHAT and CDR2 FQNNGV. This CDR3 has 11 amino acids. The junction had 7 bases not matched to a gene; V was cut back by 5 bases and J by 12 bases. The CDR3: CASSEDSGAYF. CDR3 nucleotides: TGTGCCAGCAGCGAAGACAGCGGGGCGTACTTC.

The chain recombines TRBV19 with TRBJ1-5; 7 bases are a match to TRBD1. The CDR3 spans 14 residues. Germline CDR1 and CDR2: LNHDA and SQIVND (reference sequence). The J segment lost 2 bases and the V segment lost 4 bases, leaving 2 bases of the junction unmatched. The CDR3 reads CASSTQGGNQPQHF. The CDR3, as DNA: TGTGCCAGTAGTACTCAGGGGGGCAATCAGCCCCAGCATTTT. Using reference TRBV19 and TRBJ1-5 for the parts outside the CDR3, the full variable domain is DGGITQSPKYLFRKEGQNVTLSCEQNLNHDAMYWYRQDPGQGLRLIYYSQIVNDFQKGDIAEGYSVSREKKESFPLTVTSAQKNPTAFYLCASSTQGGNQPQHFGDGTRLSIL.

This chain uses TRBV28 with TRBJ2-7; D is tentatively TRBD1 or TRBD2 (5 bases each). This CDR3 is 14 amino acids long. V shed 8 bases and J shed 2 bases, with 16 bases lying between them. Germline V gene sequence: CDR1 MDHEN, CDR2 SYDVKM. In DNA form, the CDR3 reads TGTGCCAGCTTTAAGGGACGGAATACCTACGAGCAGTACTTC. Protein sequence: CASFKGRNTYEQYF.

This chain connects TRBV7-9 to TRBJ2-7; 9 bases line up with TRBD2. CDR3 size: 13 residues. The germline gives CDR1 SEHNR, CDR2 FQNEAQ (reference sequence). After removal of 7 bases from V and 6 bases from J, the junction contained 7 bases not matched to a gene. The CDR3 sequence is CASTQGLAREQYF. The DNA of the CDR3 is TGTGCCAGCACCCAGGGACTAGCTCGCGAGCAGTACTTC.

V gene TRBV2 combines with J gene TRBJ2-6; 9 bases map to TRBD1. There are 15 residues in the CDR3. V shed 10 bases and J 10 bases; nucleotides not matched to a gene: 14. Germline-derived CDR1 and CDR2 are SNHLY and FYNNEI. The chain's CDR3 is CAIPPGTGLPNVLTF. CDR3 in DNA: TGTGCCATTCCACCTGGGACAGGGCTTCCGAACGTCCTGACTTTC.

This chain links TRBV2 with TRBJ2-1, with 12 bases lining up with TRBD2. The CDR3 length is 16 residues. Germline lookup yields CDR1 SNHLY and CDR2 FYNNEI. Trimming cost V 5 bases and J 7 bases; bases outside gene matches: 9. For the CDR3, the DNA is TGTGCCAGCAGTTATATTACTAGCGGGAGGTCGAATGAGCAGTTCTTC. Protein product: CASSYITSGRSNEQFF.

This chain uses TRBV4-1 with TRBJ2-3; 12 nucleotides match TRBD2. In germline, CDR1 is MGHRA, CDR2 YSYEKL. The CDR3 is 21 amino acids. With 2 bases clipped from V and 6 bases from J, the junction kept 21 bases outside the gene matches. CDR3 amino acids: CASSQPRLFNPTSGRNDTQYF. CDR3 coding DNA: TGCGCCAGCAGCCAACCTCGGCTGTTCAACCCGACTAGCGGGAGAAACGATACGCAGTATTTT.

In its sample, this clone ranks as large (0.1 to 1%). The chain uses TRBV28 and TRBJ2-1, with a tentative D call TRBD1 (5 bases). CDR1 MDHEN and CDR2 SYDVKM come from the germline V gene. V lost 2 bases to trimming and J lost 3 bases, with 11 bases between them. This CDR3 has 15 residues. Here the CDR3 DNA reads TGTGCCAGCAGTTTACCGACAGCCGACTACAATGAGCAGTTCTTC. Its translation: CASSLPTADYNEQFF.

This clone showed up just a few times. The chain combines TRBV6-6 with TRBJ1-5, with 10 bases matching TRBD1. Per germline, CDR1 MNHNY and CDR2 SVGAGI (reference sequence). The length of the CDR3 is 12 residues. With 10 bases clipped from V and 5 bases from J, the junction kept 2 bases outside the gene matches. This CDR3 reads CATGQGDQPQHF. In DNA form, the CDR3 reads TGTGCCACCGGACAGGGGGATCAGCCCCAGCATTTT.

V usage is TRBV19 and J usage is TRBJ2-2, with D unresolved. Germline-derived CDR1 and CDR2 are LNHDA and SQIVND (reference sequence). Deletions cut 1 base from V and 0 bases from J, with 3 bases between. The CDR3 runs 14 residues. CDR3 amino acids: CASSIASNTGELFF. The CDR3 DNA reads TGTGCCAGTAGTATAGCCTCGAACACCGGGGAGCTGTTTTTT.

The chain couples TRBV6-1 to TRBJ1-4; 7 bases fit TRBD1. The CDR3 has 14 amino acids. J lost 8 bases, V lost 5 bases, and 8 bases had no gene match. CDR1 MNHNS and CDR2 SASEGT come from the germline V gene. CDR3 DNA sequence: TGTGCCAGCAGTCCCGGGACAGTGGGAGAAAAACTGTTTTTT. Protein product: CASSPGTVGEKLFF.

The chain has TRBV7-9 and TRBJ2-7; 9 bases are shared with TRBD1. The trim removed 7 bases at V and 5 bases at J, leaving 9 bases unmatched. The length of the CDR3 is 14 residues. Germline lookup yields CDR1 SEHNR and CDR2 FQNEAQ (reference sequence). The DNA of the CDR3 is TGTGCCAGCACCAGTGGGACAGGGTCGCACGAGCAGTACTTC. Protein: CASTSGTGSHEQYF.

The chain joins TRBV5-1 to TRBJ2-2, with 8 bases lining up with TRBD2. CDR3 length: 16 residues. Germline lookup yields CDR1 SGHRS and CDR2 YFSETQ. V shed 0 bases, J shed 3 bases, and the junction held 4 bases outside the gene matches. The CDR3 coding sequence is TGCGCCAGCAGCTTGGAGAGCGGGAGCTACACCGGGGAGCTGTTTTTT. It encodes CASSLESGSYTGELFF.

This chain links TRBV5-5 with TRBJ2-7; 8 nucleotides agree with TRBD2. The trim removed 4 bases at V and 3 bases at J, leaving 12 bases unmatched. In germline, CDR1 is SGHKS, CDR2 YYEKEE (reference sequence). This CDR3 is 16 amino acids long. The CDR3 region has the DNA TGTGCCAGCAGCCCGCCGGGGGGGAGGATGGTCTACGAGCAGTACTTC. As protein: CASSPPGGRMVYEQYF. Complete variable domain (other parts from reference TRBV5-5 and TRBJ2-7): DAGVTQSPTHLIKTRGQQVTLRCSPISGHKSVSWYQQVLGQGPQFIFQYYEKEERGRGNFPDRFSARQFPNYSSELNVNALLLGDSALYLCASSPPGGRMVYEQYFGPGTRLTVT.

V usage is TRBV28 and J usage is TRBJ1-3; perhaps TRBD1 as D (5 bases). V lost 3 bases and J 2 bases, leaving 14 bases between the germline ends. Germline V gives CDR1 MDHEN, CDR2 SYDVKM. This CDR3 contains 16 residues. This CDR3 reads CASSLGRVTAGNTIYF. The CDR3 region has the DNA TGTGCCAGCAGTTTGGGCAGGGTTACGGCTGGAAACACCATATATTTT.

The rearrangement uses TRBV5-4 and TRBJ1-1; TRBD1 agrees at 12 bases. J lost 5 bases, V lost 7 bases, and 12 bases had no gene match. CDR3 length: 16 residues. CDR1 and CDR2 from the germline V gene are SGHNT and YYREEE (reference sequence). CDR3 sequence (DNA): TGTGCCAGCTGGTCCCGGGACAGGGGGCAAGGAACTGAAGCTTTCTTT. Its protein product is CASWSRDRGQGTEAFF.

CDR3 DNA: TGTGCCAGTAGTCCACAGGCGCCTTTATCTGGAAACACCATATATTTT. Encoded protein: CASSPQAPLSGNTIYF. The chain links TRBV19 to TRBJ1-3; possibly TRBD1 for D (5 bases). This CDR3 is built from 16 residues. V lost 5 bases to trimming and J lost 1 base, with 15 bases between them. CDR1 is LNHDA, CDR2 SQIVND, per germline (reference sequence).

The J gene is TRBJ2-2, the V gene TRBV5-1; D might be TRBD1 (6 bases). The CDR3 is made up of 14 amino acids. Germline V lookup: CDR1 SGHRS, CDR2 YFSETQ. Trimming took off 6 bases at V and 2 bases at J, with 11 bases between the two ends. This CDR3 is CASTKDSNTGELFF. DNA of the CDR3: TGCGCCAGCACGAAGGACAGTAACACCGGGGAGCTGTTTTTT.

The gene calls are TRBV2 and TRBJ1-1; no clear D. Germline CDR1 reads SNHLY; CDR2 reads FYNNEI. V lost 7 bases, J lost 7 bases, and 16 bases lay in between. This CDR3 has 13 residues. The CDR3 DNA reads as TGTGCCAGCACCTCGGTCAGGAAATTTGAAGCTTTCTTT. This translates into CASTSVRKFEAFF.

The chain couples TRBV19 to TRBJ2-1, with TRBD2 identical over 9 bases. The CDR3 runs to 14 residues. Germline V gene data show CDR1 as LNHDA and CDR2 as SQIVND (reference sequence). V was clipped by 9 bases and J by 11 bases; unmatched bases: 14. DNA of the CDR3: TGTGCCAGCGGACTAGCGCGTGGGGGGAATAAGCAGTTCTTC. Translation: CASGLARGGNKQFF.

This clone counts as medium-sized. The gene calls are TRBV2 and TRBJ2-1; TRBD2 aligns across 10 bases. The CDR3 runs 15 residues. J was trimmed by 8 bases and V by 6 bases; bases with no gene match: 10. Germline V gene data show CDR1 as SNHLY and CDR2 as FYNNEI. In DNA, the CDR3 is TGTGCCAGCAGCCGGTCTAGCGGGAGTAGGTATGAGCAGTTCTTC. Translated: CASSRSSGSRYEQFF.